Listed here are 13 T cell receptor beta chains from one sample, sequenced in a study of blood T cells in healthy people across ages. Then a second PCR, running roughly 7 to 11 cycles, was carried out with a sample-barcoded 5' primer and a J-beta primer mix. Using its own MiXCR run on the 5' RACE reads, TCRdb lists one record per CDR3 protein. The sample contains around 750,000 distinct CDR3 sequences, 53% of which appear only once. The specimen sequenced was blood. Receptors were obtained from a man older than 75 in good health.

This chain links TRBV18 with TRBJ2-7; no clear D gene. Germline assignment: CDR1 KGHSH and CDR2 LQKENI. V was cut by 2 bases and J by 0 bases, with 11 bases left in between. The CDR3 loop spans 15 amino acids. CDR3: CASSPGPRVSYEQYF. The CDR3, as DNA: TGTGCCAGCTCACCAGGTCCCAGAGTCTCCTACGAGCAGTACTTC.

This clonotype was observed many times. The rearrangement links TRBV15 to TRBJ1-1, with D perhaps TRBD1 (5 bases). The CDR3 has 16 residues. Germline CDR1 LNHNV, CDR2 YYDKDF (reference sequence). V dropped 0 bases and J dropped 1 base, with 12 bases sitting between them. The CDR3 DNA reads as TGTGCCACCAGCAGAGATGCGGGGGGTACGAACACTGAAGCTTTCTTT. Protein product: CATSRDAGGTNTEAFF.

This clonotype was detected once. The V call is TRBV24-1, the J call TRBJ2-2; D is unresolved. Trimming stripped 9 bases from V and 5 bases from J, with 12 bases between. Germline V gene sequence: CDR1 KGHDR, CDR2 SFDVKD. There are 13 residues in the CDR3. As DNA, the CDR3 is TGTGCCACCCGTAAGGGTGTAACCGGGGAGCTGTTTTTT. It codes for CATRKGVTGELFF.

The V and J genes are TRBV5-1 and TRBJ2-1; perhaps D is TRBD1 or TRBD2 (5 bases each). V was clipped by 4 bases and J by 4 bases, with 9 bases between them. The CDR3 consists of 13 residues. Germline CDR1 SGHRS, CDR2 YFSETQ. CDR3 residues: CASSGDGYNEQFF. CDR3 in DNA: TGCGCCAGCAGCGGGGACGGTTACAATGAGCAGTTCTTC.

This chain uses TRBV12-3 or TRBV12-4 with TRBJ2-5; a possible D gene is TRBD1 (6 bases). The assigned J gene may be wrong: the sequence end matches TRBJ2-7 better. CDR3 length: 11 residues. The CDR3 DNA sequence: TGTGCCAGCAAACAGGGTACCGAGCAGTACTTC. It specifies CASKQGTEQYF.

This clonotype was seen more than once but under ten times. The rearrangement uses TRBV7-2 and TRBJ2-3; 7 nucleotides agree with TRBD1. This CDR3 contains 16 residues. The germline CDR1 and CDR2 sequences are SGHTA and FQGNSA. V shed 7 bases, J shed 2 bases, and the junction held 12 bases outside the gene matches. The CDR3 coding sequence is TGTGCCAGCAAAAAAGAGGGGGCCATTTCCACAGATACGCAGTATTTT. This sequence encodes CASKKEGAISTDTQYF.

This clonotype was recorded at least ten times. It may be a read error: a sequence one base away is much more abundant. The chain has TRBV5-1 and TRBJ2-5; 14 nucleotides match TRBD2. From germline, CDR1 is SGHRS and CDR2 YFSETQ. The CDR3 loop spans 16 amino acids. V lost 3 bases, J lost 11 bases, and 12 bases stayed unmatched. CDR3: CASSSPGTSGSNEQYF. CDR3 DNA sequence: TGCGCCAGCAGCTCTCCCGGGACTAGCGGGAGTAATGAGCAGTACTTC. Together with reference TRBV5-1 and TRBJ2-5, the CDR3 gives the full variable domain: KAGVTQTPRYLIKTRGQQVTLSCSPISGHRSVSWYQQTPGQGLQFLFEYFSETQRNKGNFPGRFSGRQFSNSRSEMNVSTLELGDSALYLCASSSPGTSGSNEQYFGPGTRLLVL.

This clonotype was seen more than once but under ten times. The chain uses TRBV5-1 and TRBJ2-1, with D perhaps assigned TRBD1 or TRBD2 (5 bases each). Germline lookup yields CDR1 SGHRS and CDR2 YFSETQ. The CDR3 is made up of 14 amino acids. V lost 2 bases and J lost 7, with 13 bases in between. CDR3 protein: CASSFSGPTNEQFF. The CDR3 coding sequence is TGCGCCAGCAGCTTTTCGGGGCCTACTAATGAGCAGTTCTTC.

The chain joins TRBV6-5 to TRBJ2-1; TRBD2 agrees at 8 bases. CDR3 size: 14 residues. Per the germline V gene, CDR1 is MNHEY and CDR2 is SVGAGI. The V and J ends lost 5 bases and 9 bases, in that order; junction bases with no gene match: 9. The CDR3: CASSNTAGVSEQFF. The CDR3 bases are TGTGCCAGCAGTAATACAGCGGGAGTCAGTGAGCAGTTCTTC.

Ten or more counts support this clonotype. The chain employs TRBV12-3 or TRBV12-4 and TRBJ2-4; 12 bases are a match to TRBD2. V was pared by 3 bases and J by 7 bases, with 7 bases of the junction left unmatched. This CDR3 is 16 amino acids long. This CDR3 reads CASSFGLAGTRNIQYF. In DNA form, the CDR3 reads TGTGCCAGCAGTTTCGGACTAGCGGGAACTCGGAACATTCAGTACTTC.

V gene TRBV11-3 combines with J gene TRBJ2-7; D may be TRBD1 (6 bases). V shed 5 bases and J shed 4 bases, with 12 bases lying between them. The length of the CDR3 is 13 residues. CDR1 is SGHNT, CDR2 YENEEA, per germline. CDR3 nucleotide sequence: TGTGCCAGCAGCCTAAGACAGGAGTACGAGCAGTACTTC. Encoded protein: CASSLRQEYEQYF.

The chain employs TRBV5-1 and TRBJ1-2; D remains ambiguous. The CDR3 contains 12 residues. Germline CDR1 SGHRS, CDR2 YFSETQ. Trimming stripped 4 bases from V and 4 bases from J, with 8 bases between. CDR3: CASSSLGYGYTF. CDR3 DNA: TGCGCCAGCAGCAGTCTCGGCTATGGCTACACCTTC.

Worth noting for this clonotype: Mismatch with germline at one junction end may stem from a read error. The V gene is TRBV6-1, the J gene TRBJ1-2, with no clear D. Germline assignment: CDR1 MNHNS and CDR2 SASEGT. This CDR3 comprises 14 residues. The CDR3 protein is CASSPGPEGYGHTF. The CDR3 DNA sequence: TGTGCCAGCAGCCCCGGACCGGAGGGTTATGGCCACACCTTC.